This T cell receptor (beta chain) stems from a study of T cells after yellow fever vaccination. Points from the study as a whole: Any FACS-sorted repertoire could hold abundant clonotypes that contaminate it from the bulk population. Primary-vaccination clones mostly resurfaced post-booster (roughly 97% CD4, roughly 87% CD8).

The V and J ends lost 7 bases and 5 bases respectively, with 8 bases between them. This CDR3 region has 10 residues. The germline V gene encodes CDR1 SQVTM and CDR2 ANQGSEA. TCRdb itself ran the 5' RACE reads through MiXCR, one entry per CDR3 protein. The top ten clones hold 30% to 45% of a sample with about 170,000 distinct CDR3 sequences, 9.5% to 11% of them seen once. The sample holds many counts of this clonotype. The antigen is unknown. The material sequenced was CD8+ T cells sorted from PBMCs, taken 15 days after the yellow fever booster vaccination. V is TRBV29-1 and J is TRBJ2-5; D uncertain. The TCR originated in a man between 18 and 29 years old who received the YFV17D yellow fever vaccine. As DNA, the CDR3 is TGCAGCGCATCTAAGGAGACCCAGTACTTC. This translates into CSASKETQYF.